The clone carrying this T cell receptor (beta chain) occurred many times. This sample is part of a study of human T cells and chemical hapten exposure. Study in general: Small differences in pooled library volume mainly drove the variation in TCR yields per sample.

Unseparated into fractions, whole blood served as the source from which total RNA was extracted. The library attached unique molecular identifiers to individual cDNA molecules. TCRdb recomputed calls from the 5' RACE reads with MiXCR, one row per CDR3 protein. The data hold under 150,000 distinct CDR3 sequences, with around 20% observed a single time. Per the germline V gene, CDR1 is SQVTM and CDR2 is ANQGSEA. The CDR3 extends over 14 amino acids. Trimming stripped 3 bases from V and 3 bases from J, with 13 bases between. The rearrangement uses TRBV29-1 and TRBJ2-3; no definite D call. The source is a human donor in good health. The CDR3 DNA is TGCAGCGTTGATCAGCGAAGGAGAACAGATACGCAGTATTTT. This translates into CSVDQRRRTDTQYF.